This passage covers 6 T cell receptor beta chains from one sample sequenced in a study. TCRdb re-called the RT-PCR reads through MiXCR, storing one row per CDR3 protein. The sample holds around 700,000 distinct CDR3 sequences, 13% to 15% seen once. Sequences were obtained from memory CD4+ T cells from blood. All receptors derive from a female donor in good health, serving as a healthy control.

V gene TRBV3-1 combines with J gene TRBJ1-2; D is ambiguous. Trimming took 1 base from V and 6 from J, leaving 12 bases between them. In germline, CDR1 is LGHDT, CDR2 YNNKEL (reference sequence). The CDR3 sequence is 14 residues long. The CDR3 DNA follows: TGTGCCAGCAGCCAAGCCGCTTTCGGGCATGGCTACACCTTC. Translated: CASSQAAFGHGYTF.

This clonotype was detected ten times or more. This chain joins TRBV7-2 and TRBJ1-1, with TRBD1 matching 8 bases. The V gene end was trimmed by 7 bases and the J gene end by 1 base; junction bases not matched to a gene: 5. This CDR3 contains 14 residues. CDR1 and CDR2 from the germline V gene are SGHTA and FQGNSA. The CDR3 bases are TGTGCCAGCACCCCAGGGGGCGCGAACACTGAAGCTTTCTTT. Amino acid sequence: CASTPGGANTEAFF.

The chain is built from TRBV24-1 and TRBJ2-1; no definite D call. V dropped 3 bases and J dropped 7 bases, with 12 bases sitting between them. The CDR3 runs to 14 residues. Germline V lookup: CDR1 KGHDR, CDR2 SFDVKD. The CDR3 spells CATSDLVRANEQFF. The DNA of the CDR3 is TGTGCCACCAGTGATCTTGTAAGGGCTAATGAGCAGTTCTTC.

The chain recombines TRBV20-1 with TRBJ1-4; D is perhaps TRBD1 (5 bases). CDR3 length equals 15 residues. The germline V gene encodes CDR1 DFQATT and CDR2 SNEGSKA (reference sequence). V was shortened by 4 bases and J by 4 bases, with 16 bases between the two germline ends. CDR3 bases: TGCAGTGCTACTGCCGGGACTTTTTATAATGAAAAACTGTTTTTT. This translates into CSATAGTFYNEKLFF.

This clonotype was detected a few times. The V gene is TRBV5-1, the J gene TRBJ2-5; 8 bases line up with TRBD1. CDR3 length: 14 amino acids. CDR1 is SGHRS, CDR2 YFSETQ, per germline. V lost 5 bases, J lost 4 bases, and 7 bases stayed unmatched. The DNA for the CDR3 is TGCGCCAGCAGTCCAGGGGGCTTTCGAGAGACCCAGTACTTC. Translation gives CASSPGGFRETQYF.

There are a few counts of this clonotype. The chain couples TRBV7-2 to TRBJ2-7; TRBD2 might be the D (5 bases). V dropped 1 base and J dropped 4 bases, with 14 bases sitting between them. This CDR3 has 15 residues. The germline V gene encodes CDR1 SGHTA and CDR2 FQGNSA. For the CDR3, the DNA is TGTGCCAGCAGCTTAGATTGGGGAGCTACTTACGAGCAGTACTTC. Protein: CASSLDWGATYEQYF.